The TCR beta chain described here comes from a study of blood T cell repertoires in COVID-19. Turning to the study itself: Researchers got acute and convalescent COVID-19 samples from the United States, Italy and Spain. PBMCs, B-cell-depleted T cells, or T cells were the source of the cDNA or gDNA that made up the material.

Trimming took 8 bases from V and 0 from J, leaving 7 bases between them. The CDR3 sequence is 13 residues long. Germline lookup yields CDR1 MNHEY and CDR2 SVGAGI. Original data processing: By means of reference gene primer amplification, nucleated cell counts were estimated. Repertoires were generated with immunoSEQ multiplex PCR, while TCRdb's copy carries only in-frame clones and drops some. V and J calls and clone size follow that table, whereas D and trimming were derived from the DNA. The table has 300,000 to 400,000 clones, around 83% seen once. The gene calls are TRBV6-5 and TRBJ2-2; maybe TRBD2 (6 bases). This receptor was obtained from a man aged 25-45 years with active or convalescent COVID-19. What was sequenced was peripheral blood. In DNA, the CDR3 is TGTGCCAGCCGCGGGACGAACACCGGGGAGCTGTTTTTT. Encoded protein: CASRGTNTGELFF.